A selection of T cell receptor beta chains follows, all from one sample in a study of cytotoxic CD8 clonotypes in ibrutinib-treated CLL. The protocol was immunoSEQ multiplex PCR, while the TCRdb copy is restricted to in-frame clones and leaves out a portion. The table has about 140,000 clones, around 90% seen once. Sequenced material: PBMCs, taken after 12 months of ibrutinib treatment. Receptors were obtained from a human donor with chronic lymphocytic leukemia. The CDR3 runs from the conserved cysteine through the conserved F or W. The D gene is left open where the match is weak. Not every row has a clone size; where given, it reads once, few, many or a size class.

TRBV27	once	TRBJ1-1	TRBD1	TGTGCCAGCAGTTCTATGAATACAGGGGTCCCCTACACTGAAGCTTTCTTT	CASSSMNTGVPYTEAFF
TRBV13	.	TRBJ1-1	.	TGTGCCAGCAGCCCCCGGGCGGGCAAAACTTTCTTT	CASSPRAGKTFF
TRBV19	.	TRBJ1-2	.	TGTGCCAGTAGTATCCCCTTAAGCAGCTATGGCTACACCTTC	CASSIPLSSYGYTF
TRBV28	.	TRBJ2-7	.	TGTGCCAGCAGGCATACTCTATACTACGAGCAGTACTTC	CASRHTLYYEQYF
TRBV16	.	TRBJ1-4	.	TGTGCCAGCAGCCAACACAGGCTAGAAGGTGAAAAACTGTTTTTT	CASSQHRLEGEKLFF
TRBV2	once	TRBJ2-5	.	TGTGCCAGCAGTGAAAGCTCCAATAGTTTGGAGACCCAGTACTTC	CASSESSNSLETQYF
TRBV7-6	.	TRBJ2-5	.	TGTGCCAGCAGCTTTGGGCAAGGGACTCTTGGAGGTCAAGAGACCCAGTACTTC	CASSFGQGTLGGQETQYF
TRBV25-1	.	TRBJ2-1	.	TGTGCCAGCAGTGAAGCGGTAGGAGGCAATGAGCAGTTCTTC	CASSEAVGGNEQFF
TRBV7-9	.	TRBJ2-2	.	TGTGCCAGCGCCTCGAGACAGAACACCGGGGAGCTGTTTTTT	CASASRQNTGELFF
TRBV30	.	TRBJ2-2	.	TGTGCCTGGAGCAACAGGCAAGACGGGGAGCTGTTTTTT	CAWSNRQDGELFF